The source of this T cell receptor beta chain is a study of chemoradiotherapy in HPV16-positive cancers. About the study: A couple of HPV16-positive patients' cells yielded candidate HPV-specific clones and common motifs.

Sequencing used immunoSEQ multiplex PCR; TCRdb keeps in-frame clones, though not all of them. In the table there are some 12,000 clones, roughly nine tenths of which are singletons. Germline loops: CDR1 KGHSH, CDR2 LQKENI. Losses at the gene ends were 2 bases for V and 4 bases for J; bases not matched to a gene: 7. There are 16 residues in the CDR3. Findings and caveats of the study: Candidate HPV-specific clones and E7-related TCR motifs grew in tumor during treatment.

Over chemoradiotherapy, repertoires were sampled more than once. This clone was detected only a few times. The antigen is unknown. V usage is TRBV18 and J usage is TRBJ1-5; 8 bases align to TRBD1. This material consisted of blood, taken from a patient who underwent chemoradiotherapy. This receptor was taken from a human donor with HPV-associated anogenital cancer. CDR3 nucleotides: TGTGCCAGCTCACCAACTGGACAGGGCGGGAATCAGCCCCAGCATTTT. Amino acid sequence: CASSPTGQGGNQPQHF.